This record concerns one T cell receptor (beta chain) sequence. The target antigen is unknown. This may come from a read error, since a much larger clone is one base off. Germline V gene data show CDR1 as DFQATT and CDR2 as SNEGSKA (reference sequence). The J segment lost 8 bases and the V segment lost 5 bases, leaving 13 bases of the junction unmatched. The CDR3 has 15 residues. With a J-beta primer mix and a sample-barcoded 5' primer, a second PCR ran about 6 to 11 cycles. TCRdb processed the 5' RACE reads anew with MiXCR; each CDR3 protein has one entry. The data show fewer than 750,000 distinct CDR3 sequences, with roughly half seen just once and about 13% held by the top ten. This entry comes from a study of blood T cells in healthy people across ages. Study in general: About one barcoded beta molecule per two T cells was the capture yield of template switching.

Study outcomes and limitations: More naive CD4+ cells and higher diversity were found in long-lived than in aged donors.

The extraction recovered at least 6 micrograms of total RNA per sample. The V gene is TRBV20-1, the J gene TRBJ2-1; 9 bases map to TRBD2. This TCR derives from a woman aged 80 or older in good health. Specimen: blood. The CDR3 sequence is CSASHLAGPRDEQFF. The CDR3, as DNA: TGCAGTGCTTCTCACCTAGCGGGGCCTCGGGATGAGCAGTTCTTC.